This is a list of T cell receptor beta chains from one sample in a study of naive CD8 T cells in extremely preterm neonates. The protocol was immunoSEQ multiplex PCR, while the TCRdb copy is restricted to in-frame clones and leaves out a portion. Of around 5,900 clones in the sample, about 98% were seen once. The sequencing input was naive CD8+ T cells from blood. The receptors here all came from a human donor in good health. CDR3s leave out the opening cysteine and the closing phenylalanine or tryptophan. Fields, in order: V gene, CDR3 protein.

>TRBV7-9
ASSSQTGGIRETQY
>TRBV28
ASSFRTAGNTIY
>TRBV27
ASSLSGRSYEQY
>TRBV7-9
ASSIETRDRSEKLF
>TRBV27
ASSLIPGLGDYGYT
>TRBV5-1
ASSAGASGLDEQF
>TRBV10-2
ASTNRGGPSTDTQY
>TRBV5-6
ASSSGLAGFFNEQF
>TRBV4-2
ASSQVGDYGDTEAF
>TRBV28
ASSLGLAGGLETQY
>TRBV6-5
ASSYEDSSYEQY
>TRBV6-1
ASGEWTDNQPQH
>TRBV6-5
ASRPPGETQY
>TRBV5-4
ASSDGQAGNTIY
>TRBV5-4
ASSFLAGSGANVLT
>TRBV5-6
ASRLDREYEQY
>TRBV28
ASVPGLADYLYTDTQY
>TRBV10-3
AISELDRANTEAF
>TRBV28
ASSWRSGGSYEQY
>TRBV27
ASSDRGHKRVYEQY
>TRBV4-2
ASSQDIREVGEYGYT
>TRBV19
ASSADSYEQY
>TRBV5-1
ASSLAVNEQF
>TRBV11-2
ASSGGNTEAF
>TRBV7-3
ASSLVAGNTIY
>TRBV2
ASSVQDSLYSNQPQH
>TRBV6-5
ASTLRAGGDYEQY
>TRBV9
ASSSGTDEQF
>TRBV5-1
ASRTGGYGYT
>TRBV7-9
ASSFDRITGELF
>TRBV5-1
ASSFTDNEQF
>TRBV27
ASSSSGQVVTYGYT
>TRBV2
ASREDLAKNIQY
>TRBV29-1
SVELRRRNEQF
>TRBV7-9
ASSPGGAPDTQY
>TRBV28
ASSLSLAGKTSTQY
>TRBV5-4
ASSLEGRAGDEQY
>TRBV28
ASSPGLAGAYEQY
>TRBV11-3
ASSSGLAGVVNTGELF
>TRBV10-2
ASRTLAGGHNEQF
>TRBV28
ASSDRDSPYEQY
>TRBV28
ASTQDMTSGNTIY
>TRBV7-8
ASSLLGLAGPYEQY
>TRBV29-1
SGRLHNEQF
>TRBV27
ASSPGAETQY
>TRBV5-1
ASSLASGGWDNEQF
>TRBV28
ASRRLENRNQPQH
>TRBV6-5
ASIGRGRTGELF